This T cell receptor beta chain was observed in a study of blood T cells in healthy people across ages. Per sample, extraction of total RNA gave at least 5.5 micrograms in every case. Concerning this clonotype: Its target is not known.

Trimming pared 1 base from V and 1 base from J, leaving 11 bases between. CDR3 length equals 15 residues. Germline CDR1 SGHRS, CDR2 YFSETQ. Combining a sample-barcoded 5' primer with a J-beta primer mix, a second PCR ran for 7 to 11 cycles. TCRdb re-analysed the 5' RACE reads in MiXCR, keeping a single row per CDR3 protein. The sample carries more than 900,000 distinct CDR3 sequences, 29% recorded once. Study results and limitations: Lack of knowledge of donor CMV status possibly confounded expanded clonotype changes. Per-million-T-cell TCR beta diversity fell roughly linearly with age.

The sample also formed part of further work on T cells of mothers and their children. From that report: Related mother-child pairs showed slightly, non-significantly higher overlap than unrelated pairs.

This TCR derives from a woman in her forties in good health. Sequences were obtained from blood. J is TRBJ1-1 and V is TRBV5-1; TRBD1 is a possible D gene (5 bases). The CDR3 protein is CASSLTGDGNTEAFF. The CDR3 DNA is TGCGCCAGCAGCTTGACAGGCGACGGGAACACTGAAGCTTTCTTT.